A selection of T cell receptor beta chains follows, all from one sample in a study of control samples from healthy donors and cancer patients. Assay: immunoSEQ multiplex PCR; the TCRdb copy retains only in-frame clones and omits some. The sample consists of 150,000 to 200,000 clones, approximately 94% of them appearing once. The sample comprised blood. Receptors originate from a man aged 25 to 45 in good health. The CDR3 runs from the conserved cysteine through the conserved F or W. Fields, in order: D gene, clone size, J gene, V gene, CDR3 DNA, CDR3 protein. A D gene is named only where the DNA matches it firmly. Only part of the rows carry a size: once, few, many, or a class if the clone is expanded.

d_call: .; clone_size: once; j_call: TRBJ1-5; v_call: TRBV7-9; cdr3_nt: TGTGCCAGCAGCTTATTCCTTCAGCCCCAGCATTTT; cdr3_aa: CASSLFLQPQHF
d_call: TRBD1; clone_size: .; j_call: TRBJ2-7; v_call: TRBV6-5; cdr3_nt: TGTGCCAGCGGACCCCCGGGGACAGCCTCCTACGAGCAGTACTTC; cdr3_aa: CASGPPGTASYEQYF
d_call: TRBD1; clone_size: .; j_call: TRBJ1-2; v_call: TRBV5-1; cdr3_nt: TGCGCCAGCAGCTTGGCCAGGACAGGGGGCGGTGGCTACACCTTC; cdr3_aa: CASSLARTGGGGYTF
d_call: .; clone_size: .; j_call: TRBJ1-5; v_call: TRBV6-1; cdr3_nt: TGTGCCAGCAGTGACAGGGTGAATCAGCCCCAGCATTTT; cdr3_aa: CASSDRVNQPQHF
d_call: TRBD1; clone_size: .; j_call: TRBJ2-3; v_call: TRBV27; cdr3_nt: TGTGCCAGCAGCTTGAGGGGGCGTCGAACAGATACGCAGTATTTT; cdr3_aa: CASSLRGRRTDTQYF
d_call: .; clone_size: .; j_call: TRBJ2-7; v_call: TRBV3-1/TRBV3-2; cdr3_nt: TGTGCCAGCAGCCCCCTTGATACTAGCCCTACCTACGAGCAGTACTTC; cdr3_aa: CASSPLDTSPTYEQYF
d_call: .; clone_size: once; j_call: TRBJ2-7; v_call: TRBV5-6; cdr3_nt: TGTGCCAGCAGCCTGACAGGATGGTACTTC; cdr3_aa: CASSLTGWYF
d_call: .; clone_size: .; j_call: TRBJ1-5; v_call: TRBV6-1; cdr3_nt: TGTGCCAGCAGTGAAAATCAGCCCCAGCATTTT; cdr3_aa: CASSENQPQHF
d_call: TRBD1; clone_size: .; j_call: TRBJ1-1; v_call: TRBV10-3; cdr3_nt: TGTGCCATCAGTGAGGGGACAGGGGGCCTCACTGAAGCTTTCTTT; cdr3_aa: CAISEGTGGLTEAFF
d_call: .; clone_size: .; j_call: TRBJ2-5; v_call: TRBV5-1; cdr3_nt: TGCGCCAGCAGCTTGACAAGGGCCCAAGAGACCCAGTACTTC; cdr3_aa: CASSLTRAQETQYF
d_call: .; clone_size: .; j_call: TRBJ1-6; v_call: TRBV5-4; cdr3_nt: TGTGCCAGCAGCTTGGCCCGACGGCAGGGAGACTCACCCCTCCACTTT; cdr3_aa: CASSLARRQGDSPLHF
d_call: .; clone_size: .; j_call: TRBJ2-1; v_call: TRBV12-3/TRBV12-4; cdr3_nt: TGTGCCAGCAGTTCGACTAGAAGCAATGAGCAGTTCTTC; cdr3_aa: CASSSTRSNEQFF
d_call: .; clone_size: .; j_call: TRBJ2-3; v_call: TRBV28; cdr3_nt: TGTGCCAGCAGTGAACAATGGTGGGGACCCACCGCAGATACGCAGTATTTT; cdr3_aa: CASSEQWWGPTADTQYF
d_call: .; clone_size: .; j_call: TRBJ2-7; v_call: TRBV11-3; cdr3_nt: TGTGCCAGCAGCTTAGGCAGGGGCGAGCAGTACTTC; cdr3_aa: CASSLGRGEQYF
d_call: TRBD2; clone_size: .; j_call: TRBJ2-1; v_call: TRBV20-1; cdr3_nt: TGCAGTGCTAGTAGGCCGGGAGGGCCTCGTGGCGGTGAGCAGTTCTTC; cdr3_aa: CSASRPGGPRGGEQFF
d_call: .; clone_size: .; j_call: TRBJ2-1; v_call: TRBV5-1; cdr3_nt: TGCGCCAGCAGCGGCGGGACGCACCTCTTCGATGAGCAGTTCTTC; cdr3_aa: CASSGGTHLFDEQFF
d_call: .; clone_size: .; j_call: TRBJ2-3; v_call: TRBV7-8; cdr3_nt: TGTGCCAGCAGCCGTCGGGACGGACGCACAGATACGCAGTATTTT; cdr3_aa: CASSRRDGRTDTQYF
d_call: .; clone_size: .; j_call: TRBJ2-5; v_call: TRBV7-2; cdr3_nt: TGTGCCAGCAGCGCTCAGGGGTTGGAGACCCAGTACTTC; cdr3_aa: CASSAQGLETQYF
d_call: TRBD2; clone_size: .; j_call: TRBJ2-3; v_call: TRBV5-4; cdr3_nt: TGTGCCAGCAGCTTGGGGAGCGGGACTAGCACAGATACGCAGTATTTT; cdr3_aa: CASSLGSGTSTDTQYF
d_call: TRBD1; clone_size: .; j_call: TRBJ2-1; v_call: TRBV3-1/TRBV3-2; cdr3_nt: TGTGCCAGCAGCCTAAACAGGGGGAATGAGCAGTTCTTC; cdr3_aa: CASSLNRGNEQFF
d_call: TRBD2; clone_size: .; j_call: TRBJ2-3; v_call: TRBV9; cdr3_nt: TGTGCCAGCAGTGGGCGGGAGGCTACAGATACGCAGTATTTT; cdr3_aa: CASSGREATDTQYF
d_call: .; clone_size: .; j_call: TRBJ2-7; v_call: TRBV3-1/TRBV3-2; cdr3_nt: TGTGCCAGCAGCCAAGATTCGAGGGTGGGGTTCGAGCAGTACTTC; cdr3_aa: CASSQDSRVGFEQYF
d_call: .; clone_size: .; j_call: TRBJ1-3; v_call: TRBV6-5; cdr3_nt: TGTGCCAGCACCTATAAAAACACCATATATTTT; cdr3_aa: CASTYKNTIYF
d_call: TRBD1; clone_size: .; j_call: TRBJ2-7; v_call: TRBV9; cdr3_nt: TGTGCCAGCAGCGTCGGGACAGGGGGGGCCTACGAGCAGTACTTC; cdr3_aa: CASSVGTGGAYEQYF
d_call: .; clone_size: .; j_call: TRBJ2-1; v_call: TRBV20-1; cdr3_nt: TGCAGTGCTAGTCCCGCCGGTGGAGACGAGCAGTTCTTC; cdr3_aa: CSASPAGGDEQFF
d_call: .; clone_size: .; j_call: TRBJ2-7; v_call: TRBV2; cdr3_nt: TGTGCCAGCAGTGTACTAAGGAACGAGCAGTACTTC; cdr3_aa: CASSVLRNEQYF
d_call: .; clone_size: .; j_call: TRBJ2-3; v_call: TRBV6-6; cdr3_nt: TGTGCCAGCAGTTACGGGGTAGAAACCGTCACAGATACGCAGTATTTT; cdr3_aa: CASSYGVETVTDTQYF
d_call: TRBD1; clone_size: .; j_call: TRBJ1-2; v_call: TRBV7-6; cdr3_nt: TGTGCCAGCAGCTCCTATACAGGGGAACTTACGAACTATGGCTACACCTTC; cdr3_aa: CASSSYTGELTNYGYTF
d_call: .; clone_size: .; j_call: TRBJ1-2; v_call: TRBV28; cdr3_nt: TGTGCCAGCATTCCCCTCGGGGAGTTTCGTGGCTACACCTTC; cdr3_aa: CASIPLGEFRGYTF
d_call: TRBD1; clone_size: .; j_call: TRBJ2-5; v_call: TRBV6-6; cdr3_nt: TGTGCCAGCAGTCTAAACAGGGGACAGGAGACCCAGTACTTC; cdr3_aa: CASSLNRGQETQYF
d_call: .; clone_size: .; j_call: TRBJ2-7; v_call: TRBV2; cdr3_nt: TGTGCCAGCCCGATGCGGCCGCAGACCCCCTACGAGCAGTACTTC; cdr3_aa: CASPMRPQTPYEQYF
d_call: .; clone_size: .; j_call: TRBJ1-2; v_call: TRBV4-2; cdr3_nt: TGTGCCAGCAGCCAAGCGAAGTGGGGGTCCCGAGACTATGGCTACACCTTC; cdr3_aa: CASSQAKWGSRDYGYTF
d_call: .; clone_size: .; j_call: TRBJ2-7; v_call: TRBV10-2; cdr3_nt: TGCGCCAGCACCCATTCAGGGACCTACGAGCAGTACTTC; cdr3_aa: CASTHSGTYEQYF
d_call: .; clone_size: .; j_call: TRBJ2-7; v_call: TRBV19; cdr3_nt: TGTGCCAGTAGCGGGGACTCCTACGAGCAGTACTTC; cdr3_aa: CASSGDSYEQYF
d_call: TRBD1; clone_size: .; j_call: TRBJ2-3; v_call: TRBV19; cdr3_nt: TGTGCCAGTAGTATAGAGGCGGGACAGGCCCCCACAGATACGCAGTATTTT; cdr3_aa: CASSIEAGQAPTDTQYF
d_call: .; clone_size: few; j_call: TRBJ2-7; v_call: TRBV6-5; cdr3_nt: TGTGCCACGAGACCGAACTCCTACGAGCAGTACTTC; cdr3_aa: CATRPNSYEQYF
d_call: .; clone_size: .; j_call: TRBJ1-1; v_call: TRBV27; cdr3_nt: TGTGCCAGCAGTTTATCGACGAACACTGAAGCTTTCTTT; cdr3_aa: CASSLSTNTEAFF
d_call: TRBD2; clone_size: .; j_call: TRBJ2-7; v_call: TRBV5-1; cdr3_nt: TGCGCCAGCAGCTTGACTAGCGGGAACTACGAGCAGTACTTC; cdr3_aa: CASSLTSGNYEQYF
d_call: TRBD1; clone_size: .; j_call: TRBJ1-2; v_call: TRBV12-3/TRBV12-4; cdr3_nt: TGTGCCAGCACCCCGGACAGGGTTGGCTACACCTTC; cdr3_aa: CASTPDRVGYTF
d_call: .; clone_size: .; j_call: TRBJ2-1; v_call: TRBV14; cdr3_nt: TGTGCCAGCAGCCAAGAAGTGGGGAGGCTCTCCTACAATGAGCAGTTCTTC; cdr3_aa: CASSQEVGRLSYNEQFF